This T cell receptor beta chain was recorded in a study of technical replicates of blood from several donors. The assay was immunoSEQ multiplex PCR, and TCRdb's table has in-frame clones only and misses some. Seen here are about 86,000 clones, roughly 95% observed once, and the top ten hold 0.37%. The CDR3 covers 16 residues. CDR1 and CDR2 from the germline V gene are SQVTM and ANQGSEA. The V gene end was trimmed by 7 bases and the J gene end by 1 base; junction bases not matched to a gene: 11. The sequence derives from a human donor in good health. The sample was T cells isolated from PBMCs. This sequence joins TRBV29-1 and TRBJ2-2; 8 nucleotides agree with TRBD2. The CDR3 DNA reads TGCAGCGCGTCCGGGACTAGACTTAAGAACACCGGGGAGCTGTTTTTT. It encodes CSASGTRLKNTGELFF.